These T cell receptor beta chains were read from a single sample in a study of T cell changes during pregnancy in multiple sclerosis. The data were produced by immunoSEQ multiplex PCR, yet TCRdb's version contains in-frame clones alone and is incomplete. The sample holds tens of thousands of clones; roughly 92% are singletons and the top ten take 1.5% to 2.5%. Sequences were derived from peripheral blood, sampled in the second trimester of pregnancy. These receptors all come from a female donor with multiple sclerosis, enrolled in a pregnancy study. The CDR3 runs from the conserved cysteine through the conserved F or W. Some rows mark clone size as missing; the rest say once, few, many or name a class of expanded clone.

J | V | size | CDR3
TRBJ2-6 | TRBV18 | - | CASSPSISGANVLTF
TRBJ2-1 | TRBV19 | - | CASSTGTSFNEQFF
TRBJ2-1 | TRBV5-1 | - | CASRKGNEQFF
TRBJ2-7 | TRBV27 | - | CASSLQGSYEQYF
TRBJ1-5 | TRBV19 | - | CASSMDSSNQPQHF
TRBJ2-1 | TRBV5-3 | - | CARSSSIAGEYNEQFF
TRBJ1-2 | TRBV30 | - | CAWSEEIRYGYTF
TRBJ2-7 | TRBV13 | - | CASSFQGEEQYF
TRBJ1-2 | TRBV4-3 | - | CASSHAGTGANYGYTF
TRBJ2-5 | TRBV19 | - | CASSIDTRGGETQYF
TRBJ2-2 | TRBV9 | - | CASSVVTGGELFF
TRBJ2-3 | TRBV5-6 | - | CASSFWTSGVGPDTQYF
TRBJ2-2 | TRBV4-1 | - | CASSQGDRTNTGELFF
TRBJ2-2 | TRBV14 | - | CASSRLTDTGELFF
TRBJ2-3 | TRBV6-1 | - | CASSEAGYRTDTQYF
TRBJ2-5 | TRBV7-8 | once | CASSLAPLETQYF
TRBJ2-7 | TRBV28 | - | CASSNVYSYEQYF
TRBJ2-4 | TRBV13 | - | CASSLAGLAKNIQYF
TRBJ1-1 | TRBV29-1 | - | CSVEGQLSNTEAFF
TRBJ1-2 | TRBV28 | - | CATNPGTAYF
TRBJ1-5 | TRBV5-1 | - | CASSPLGGVSQPQHF
TRBJ2-1 | TRBV6-6 | - | CASSLSRPVQGEQFF
TRBJ2-7 | TRBV7-2 | - | CASSSHPGQALYEQYF
TRBJ2-2 | TRBV5-1 | - | CASSLVQGAAGELFF
TRBJ2-6 | TRBV2 | - | CASRSRGSGANVLTF
TRBJ1-1 | TRBV7-8 | - | CASSWRTVEKTEAFF
TRBJ1-1 | TRBV7-4 | - | CASSSPGICTEAFF
TRBJ1-2 | TRBV28 | - | CASGERVRGYTF
TRBJ2-3 | TRBV7-9 | - | CASSLGAGRASEGTDTQYF
TRBJ2-5 | TRBV9 | - | CASSTGLQRETQYF
TRBJ2-3 | TRBV27 | - | CASRPLMGASTDTQYF
TRBJ1-4 | TRBV9 | - | CASSVGGRSVSEKLFF
TRBJ2-7 | TRBV29-1 | - | CSVVSTPPVQYF
TRBJ2-5 | TRBV5-5 | - | CASSSLQGDRQETQYF
TRBJ2-1 | TRBV27 | - | CASRAGAWNEQFF
TRBJ1-5 | TRBV10-3 | - | CAISGGNDQPQHF
TRBJ1-3 | TRBV7-2 | - | CASSLGGSGNTIYF
TRBJ2-7 | TRBV6-1 | once | CASSESLEGGSSYEQYF
TRBJ1-1 | TRBV28 | - | CASSPADTEAFF
TRBJ2-7 | TRBV6-1 | - | CASRPGLASYEQYF
TRBJ1-2 | TRBV2 | - | CASDNGGNGYTF
TRBJ1-5 | TRBV19 | - | CASSIRGRGAQPQHF
TRBJ2-7 | TRBV7-2 | - | CASNIAGSFGEQYF
TRBJ1-2 | TRBV4-1 | - | CASSQKTGGSYGYTF
TRBJ2-5 | TRBV27 | - | CASSLIGRGLGETQYF
TRBJ2-5 | TRBV6-1 | - | CASSDLGGRAQETQYF
TRBJ1-5 | TRBV19 | few | CACQRPRQPQHF
TRBJ1-1 | TRBV15 | - | CATSRTGTGITEAFF
TRBJ2-5 | TRBV9 | - | CASSVSGRETQYF
TRBJ1-1 | TRBV30 | - | CAWTPTGRNTEAFF
TRBJ1-1 | TRBV4-2 | - | CASSQDNGGPEAFF
TRBJ2-1 | TRBV2 | - | CASRRGSSYNEQFF
TRBJ1-2 | TRBV6-1 | - | CASTPGQGNYGYTF
TRBJ2-1 | TRBV4-3 | - | CASSRQGYNEQFF